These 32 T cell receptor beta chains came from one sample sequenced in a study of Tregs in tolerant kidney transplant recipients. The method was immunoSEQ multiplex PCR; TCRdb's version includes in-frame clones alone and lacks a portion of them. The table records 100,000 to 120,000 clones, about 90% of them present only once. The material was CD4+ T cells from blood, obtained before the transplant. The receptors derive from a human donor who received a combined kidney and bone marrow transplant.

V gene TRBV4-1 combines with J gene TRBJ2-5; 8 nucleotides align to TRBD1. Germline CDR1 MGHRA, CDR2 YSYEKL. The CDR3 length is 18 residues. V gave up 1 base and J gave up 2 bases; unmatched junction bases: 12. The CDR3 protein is CASSQGPPGQVIQETQYF. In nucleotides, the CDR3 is TGCGCCAGCAGCCAAGGGCCACCGGGACAGGTGATACAAGAGACCCAGTACTTC.

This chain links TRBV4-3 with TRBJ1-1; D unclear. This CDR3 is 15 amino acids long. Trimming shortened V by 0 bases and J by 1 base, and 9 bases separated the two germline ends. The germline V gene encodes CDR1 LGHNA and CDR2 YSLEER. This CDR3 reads CASSQDGRPNTEAFF. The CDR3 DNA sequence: TGCGCCAGCAGCCAAGATGGCAGGCCGAACACTGAAGCTTTCTTT.

The CDR3 bases are TGTGCCAGCAGCTTGTGGGGGACTAGCGGGAGCAATGAGCAGTTCTTC. Its protein product is CASSLWGTSGSNEQFF. This sequence joins TRBV5-6 and TRBJ2-1; 14 nucleotides line up with TRBD2. The J segment lost 6 bases and the V segment lost 1 base, leaving 3 bases of the junction unmatched. This CDR3 spans 16 amino acids. Germline V gene sequence: CDR1 SGHDT, CDR2 YYEEEE.

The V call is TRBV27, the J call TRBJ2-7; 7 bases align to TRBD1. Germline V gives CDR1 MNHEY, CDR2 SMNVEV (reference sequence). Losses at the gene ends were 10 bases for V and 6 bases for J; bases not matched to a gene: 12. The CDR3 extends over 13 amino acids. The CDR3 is CATSGQVGSEQYF. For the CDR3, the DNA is TGTGCCACCTCAGGACAGGTCGGCTCCGAGCAGTACTTC.

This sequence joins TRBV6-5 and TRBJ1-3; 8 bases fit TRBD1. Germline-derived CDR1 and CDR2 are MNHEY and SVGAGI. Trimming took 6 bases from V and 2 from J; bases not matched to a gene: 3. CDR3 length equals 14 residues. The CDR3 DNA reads TGTGCCAGCAGGGACAGGGAGACTGGAAACACCATATATTTT. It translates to CASRDRETGNTIYF.

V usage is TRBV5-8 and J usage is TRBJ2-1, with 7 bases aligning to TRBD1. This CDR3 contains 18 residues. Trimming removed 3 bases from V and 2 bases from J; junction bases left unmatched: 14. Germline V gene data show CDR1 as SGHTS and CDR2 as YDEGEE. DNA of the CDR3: TGTGCCAGCAGCTCGGGACGGATCCTAAGGGGGCCCTACAATGAGCAGTTCTTC. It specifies CASSSGRILRGPYNEQFF.

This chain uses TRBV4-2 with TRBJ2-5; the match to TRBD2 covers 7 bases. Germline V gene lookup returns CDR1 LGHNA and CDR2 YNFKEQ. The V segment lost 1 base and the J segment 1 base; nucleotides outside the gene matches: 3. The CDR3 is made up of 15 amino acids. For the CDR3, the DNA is TGTGCCAGCAGCCAAGTGACGGGGGGCCAAGAGACCCAGTACTTC. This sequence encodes CASSQVTGGQETQYF.

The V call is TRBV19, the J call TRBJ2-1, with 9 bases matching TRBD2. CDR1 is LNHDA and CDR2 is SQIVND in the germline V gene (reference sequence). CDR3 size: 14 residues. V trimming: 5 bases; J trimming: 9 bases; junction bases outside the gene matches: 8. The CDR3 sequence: CASSGTSPMGEQFF. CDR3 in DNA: TGTGCCAGTAGTGGGACTAGCCCAATGGGTGAGCAGTTCTTC. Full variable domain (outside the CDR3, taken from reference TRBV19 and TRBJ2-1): DGGITQSPKYLFRKEGQNVTLSCEQNLNHDAMYWYRQDPGQGLRLIYYSQIVNDFQKGDIAEGYSVSREKKESFPLTVTSAQKNPTAFYLCASSGTSPMGEQFFGPGTRLTVL.

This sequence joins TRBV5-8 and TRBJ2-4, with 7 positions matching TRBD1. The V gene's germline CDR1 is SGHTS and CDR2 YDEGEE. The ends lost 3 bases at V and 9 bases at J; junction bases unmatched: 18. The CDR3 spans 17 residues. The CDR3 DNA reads TGTGCCAGCAGCTGGGGTCCGGGACGGCGACAGGGTGGCATTCAGTACTTC. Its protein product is CASSWGPGRRQGGIQYF.

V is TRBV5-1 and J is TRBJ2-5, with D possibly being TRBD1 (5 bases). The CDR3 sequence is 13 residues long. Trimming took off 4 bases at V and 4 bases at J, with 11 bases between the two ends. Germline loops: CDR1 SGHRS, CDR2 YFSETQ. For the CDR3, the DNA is TGCGCCAGCAGCGCGCAGGGTTCAGAGACCCAGTACTTC. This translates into CASSAQGSETQYF.

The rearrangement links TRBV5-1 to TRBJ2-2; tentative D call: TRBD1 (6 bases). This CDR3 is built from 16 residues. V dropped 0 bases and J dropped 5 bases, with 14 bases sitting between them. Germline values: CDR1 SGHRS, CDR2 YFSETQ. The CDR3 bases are TGCGCCAGCAGCTTGGTCCCAGGGGCGTCGACCGGGGAGCTGTTTTTT. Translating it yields CASSLVPGASTGELFF.

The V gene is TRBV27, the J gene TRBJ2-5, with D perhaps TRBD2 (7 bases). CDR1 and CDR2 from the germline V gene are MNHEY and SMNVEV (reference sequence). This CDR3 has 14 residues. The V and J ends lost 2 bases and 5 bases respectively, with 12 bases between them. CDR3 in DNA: TGTGCCAGCAGTTTACGTTCGGGGGGCGAGACCCAGTACTTC. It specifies CASSLRSGGETQYF.

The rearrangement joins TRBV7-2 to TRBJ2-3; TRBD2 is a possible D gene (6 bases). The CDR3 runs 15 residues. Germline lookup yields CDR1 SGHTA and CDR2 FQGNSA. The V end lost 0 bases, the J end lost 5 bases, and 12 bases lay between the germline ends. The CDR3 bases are TGTGCCAGCAGCTTAGCGGGCGGGGCGGTAGATACGCAGTATTTT. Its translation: CASSLAGGAVDTQYF.

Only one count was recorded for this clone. CDR3 sequence: CASSFGDNEKLFF. The CDR3 region has the DNA TGTGCCAGCAGCTTTGGAGACAATGAAAAACTGTTTTTT. This chain connects TRBV7-2 to TRBJ1-4, with no clear D. The V end was cut by 3 bases, the J end by 5 bases, with 7 bases between. There are 13 residues in the CDR3. Germline V lookup: CDR1 SGHTA, CDR2 FQGNSA.

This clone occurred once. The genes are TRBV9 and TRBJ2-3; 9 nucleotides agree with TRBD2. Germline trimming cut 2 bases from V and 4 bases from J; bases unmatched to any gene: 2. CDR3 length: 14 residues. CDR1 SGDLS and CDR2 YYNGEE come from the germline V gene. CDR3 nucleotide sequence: TGTGCCAGCAGCGTGGCGGGAGGGTCAGATACGCAGTATTTT. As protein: CASSVAGGSDTQYF.

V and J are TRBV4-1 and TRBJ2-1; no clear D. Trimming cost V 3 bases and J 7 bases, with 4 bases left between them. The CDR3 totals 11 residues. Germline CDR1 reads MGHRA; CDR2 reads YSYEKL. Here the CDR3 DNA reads TGCGCCAGCAGCCAGCGGAATGAGCAGTTCTTC. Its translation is CASSQRNEQFF.

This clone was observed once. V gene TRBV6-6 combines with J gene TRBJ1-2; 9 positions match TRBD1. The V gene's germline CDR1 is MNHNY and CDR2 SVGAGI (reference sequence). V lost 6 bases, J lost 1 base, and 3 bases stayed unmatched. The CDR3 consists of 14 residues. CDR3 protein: CASREGQGNYGYTF. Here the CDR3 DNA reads TGTGCCAGCAGAGAGGGACAGGGTAACTATGGCTACACCTTC.

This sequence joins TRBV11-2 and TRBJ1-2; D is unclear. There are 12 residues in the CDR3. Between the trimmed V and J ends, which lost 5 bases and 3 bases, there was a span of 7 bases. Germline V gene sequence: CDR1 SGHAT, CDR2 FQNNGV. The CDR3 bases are TGTGCCAGCAGCGCCGGGGACTATGGCTACACCTTC. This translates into CASSAGDYGYTF. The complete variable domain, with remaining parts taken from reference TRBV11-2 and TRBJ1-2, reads EAGVAQSPRYKIIEKRQSVAFWCNPISGHATLYWYQQILGQGPKLLIQFQNNGVVDDSQLPKDRFSAERLKGVDSTLKIQPAKLEDSAVYLCASSAGDYGYTFGSGTRLTVV.

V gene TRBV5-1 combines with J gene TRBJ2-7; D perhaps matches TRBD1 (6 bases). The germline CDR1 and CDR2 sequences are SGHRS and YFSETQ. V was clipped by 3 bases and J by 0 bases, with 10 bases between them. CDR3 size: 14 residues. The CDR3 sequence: CASSSRTVSYEQYF. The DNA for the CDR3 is TGCGCCAGCAGCTCGAGGACAGTCTCCTACGAGCAGTACTTC. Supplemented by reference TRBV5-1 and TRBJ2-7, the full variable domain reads KAGVTQTPRYLIKTRGQQVTLSCSPISGHRSVSWYQQTPGQGLQFLFEYFSETQRNKGNFPGRFSGRQFSNSRSEMNVSTLELGDSALYLCASSSRTVSYEQYFGPGTRLTVT.

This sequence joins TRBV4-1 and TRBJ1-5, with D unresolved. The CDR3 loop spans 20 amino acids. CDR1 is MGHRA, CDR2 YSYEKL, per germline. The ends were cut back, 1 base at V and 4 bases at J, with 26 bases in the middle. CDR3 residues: CASSQGSRGGMLSGNQPQHF. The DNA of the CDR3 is TGCGCCAGCAGCCAAGGTTCCCGAGGAGGGATGCTCAGTGGGAATCAGCCCCAGCATTTT.

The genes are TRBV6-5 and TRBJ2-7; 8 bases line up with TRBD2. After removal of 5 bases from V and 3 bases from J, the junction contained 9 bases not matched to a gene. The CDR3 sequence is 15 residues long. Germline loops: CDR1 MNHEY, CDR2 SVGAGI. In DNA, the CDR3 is TGTGCCAGCAGTCAACACCATAGCGGGAACTACGAGCAGTACTTC. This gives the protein CASSQHHSGNYEQYF.

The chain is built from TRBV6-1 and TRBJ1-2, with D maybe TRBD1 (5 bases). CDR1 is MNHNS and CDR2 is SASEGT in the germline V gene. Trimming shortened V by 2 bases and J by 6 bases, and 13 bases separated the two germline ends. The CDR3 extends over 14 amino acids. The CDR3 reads CASSEYWGGDGYTF. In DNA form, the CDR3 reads TGTGCCAGCAGTGAATATTGGGGAGGGGATGGCTACACCTTC.

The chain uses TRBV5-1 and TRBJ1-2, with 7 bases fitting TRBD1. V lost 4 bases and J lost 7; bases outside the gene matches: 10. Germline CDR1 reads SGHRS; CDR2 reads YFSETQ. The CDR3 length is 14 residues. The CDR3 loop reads CASSAAGTEGGYTF. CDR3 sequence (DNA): TGCGCCAGCAGCGCAGCCGGGACAGAGGGTGGCTACACCTTC.

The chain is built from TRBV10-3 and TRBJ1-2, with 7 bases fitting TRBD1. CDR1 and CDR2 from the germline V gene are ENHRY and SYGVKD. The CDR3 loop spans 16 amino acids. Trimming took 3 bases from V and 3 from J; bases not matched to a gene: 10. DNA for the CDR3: TGTGCCATCAGTGACCCCGTGACAGGGAATCACTATGGCTACACCTTC. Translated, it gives CAISDPVTGNHYGYTF.

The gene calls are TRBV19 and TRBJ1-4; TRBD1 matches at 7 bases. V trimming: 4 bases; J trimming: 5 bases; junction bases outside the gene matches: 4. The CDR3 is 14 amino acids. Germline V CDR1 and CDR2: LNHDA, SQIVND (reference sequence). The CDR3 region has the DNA TGTGCCAGTAGTACCCGACAGGGCAATGAAAAACTGTTTTTT. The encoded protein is CASSTRQGNEKLFF.

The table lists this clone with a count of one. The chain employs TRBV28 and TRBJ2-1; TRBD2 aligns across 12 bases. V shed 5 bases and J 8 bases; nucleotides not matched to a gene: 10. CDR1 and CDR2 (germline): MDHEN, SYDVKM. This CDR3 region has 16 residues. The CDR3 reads CASSPSGLAGLYEQFF. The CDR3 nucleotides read TGTGCCAGCAGTCCCTCCGGACTAGCGGGGTTGTATGAGCAGTTCTTC.

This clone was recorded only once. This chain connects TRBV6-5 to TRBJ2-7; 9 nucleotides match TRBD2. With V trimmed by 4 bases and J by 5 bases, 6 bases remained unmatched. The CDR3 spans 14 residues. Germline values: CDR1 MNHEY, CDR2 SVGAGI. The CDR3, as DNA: TGTGCCAGCAGTTCGCTAGCGGGGCGGGACGAGCAGTACTTC. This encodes CASSSLAGRDEQYF.

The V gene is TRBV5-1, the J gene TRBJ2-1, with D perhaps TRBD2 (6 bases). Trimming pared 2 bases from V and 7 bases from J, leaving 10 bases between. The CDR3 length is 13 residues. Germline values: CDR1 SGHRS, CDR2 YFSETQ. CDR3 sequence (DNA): TGCGCCAGCAGCTTAGCGGCGGGGAATGAGCAGTTCTTC. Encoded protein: CASSLAAGNEQFF.

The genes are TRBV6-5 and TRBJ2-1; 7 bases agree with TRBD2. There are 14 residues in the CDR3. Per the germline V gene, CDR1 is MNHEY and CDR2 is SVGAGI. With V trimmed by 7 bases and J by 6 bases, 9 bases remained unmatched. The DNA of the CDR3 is TGTGCCAGCAATGTGGGAGGGCCAGGCAATGAGCAGTTCTTC. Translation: CASNVGGPGNEQFF.

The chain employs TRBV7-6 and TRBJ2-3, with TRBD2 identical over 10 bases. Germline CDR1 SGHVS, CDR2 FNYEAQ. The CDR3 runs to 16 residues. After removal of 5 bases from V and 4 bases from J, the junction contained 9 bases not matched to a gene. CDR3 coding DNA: TGTGCCAGCAGCCTCCTTAGCGGGGGGTTAGCAGATACGCAGTATTTT. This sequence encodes CASSLLSGGLADTQYF.

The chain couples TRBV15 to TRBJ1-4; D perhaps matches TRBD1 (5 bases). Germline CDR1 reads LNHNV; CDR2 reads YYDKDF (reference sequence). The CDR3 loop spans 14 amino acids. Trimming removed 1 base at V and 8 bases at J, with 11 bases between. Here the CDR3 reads CATSRAREGEKLFF. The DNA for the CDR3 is TGTGCCACCAGCAGAGCCAGGGAGGGGGAAAAACTGTTTTTT.

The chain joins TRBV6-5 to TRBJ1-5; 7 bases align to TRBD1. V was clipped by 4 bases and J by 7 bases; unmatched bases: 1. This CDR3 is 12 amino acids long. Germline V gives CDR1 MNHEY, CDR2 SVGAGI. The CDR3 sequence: CASSFRGQPQHF. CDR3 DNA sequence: TGTGCCAGCAGTTTCAGGGGGCAGCCCCAGCATTTT.